Listed here are 20 T cell receptor beta chains from one sample, sequenced in a study of shared T cell receptors in the human thymus. Clones were sequenced by immunoSEQ multiplex PCR, and TCRdb holds only the in-frame ones, with some missing. The table records approximately 660,000 clones, 70% to 90% of them present only once. The sample was also reused in another study, on human thymus T cells.

The sample was thymocytes. The receptor set was obtained from a boy less than two years old with a congenital heart defect.

In DNA, the CDR3 is TGCACCAGCAGCCAAGAGGGCCCGGCAGGGCATGGCTACACCTTC. Residues: CTSSQEGPAGHGYTF. The rearrangement uses TRBV1 and TRBJ1-2; the table's TRBD1 call for D was not verified on the DNA. TRBV1 counts as a pseudogene. The CDR3 totals 15 residues.

This sequence joins TRBV10-3 and TRBJ2-7, with 7 nucleotides matching TRBD1. The germline V gene has CDR1 ENHRY and CDR2 SYGVKD. Unmatched junction bases numbered 6, after V lost 1 base and J lost 0 bases. CDR3 length equals 16 residues. DNA for the CDR3: TGTGCCATCAGTGAGTTACCGGGACAGAACTCCTACGAGCAGTACTTC. Translated: CAISELPGQNSYEQYF.

This clone came up a few times. The chain combines TRBV5-1 with TRBJ2-7, with D possibly TRBD2 on 5 matching bases. The V gene lost 1 base and the J gene lost 0 bases, with 8 bases spanning the gap. CDR1 SGHRS and CDR2 YFSETQ come from the germline V gene. The CDR3 is 14 amino acids. The DNA of the CDR3 is TGCGCCAGCAGCTTGAAGGCGGGCTCCTACGAGCAGTACTTC. It codes for CASSLKAGSYEQYF.

The chain recombines TRBV2 with TRBJ2-1; tentatively, D is TRBD2 (5 bases). CDR1 and CDR2 from the germline V gene are SNHLY and FYNNEI. This CDR3 spans 14 amino acids. V was shortened by 8 bases and J by 7 bases, with 18 bases between the two germline ends. The CDR3 DNA follows: TGTGCCAGCGAGGGATACCCCCTGGGGAATGAGCAGTTCTTC. It yields the protein CASEGYPLGNEQFF.

The rearrangement links TRBV21-1 to TRBJ2-4; the table's D call, TRBD2, was not checked against the DNA. TRBV21-1 is annotated as a pseudogene. This CDR3 is built from 14 residues. The CDR3 here is CASSFRRAKNIQYF. The CDR3 nucleotides read TGTGCCAGCAGCTTCCGGAGGGCCAAAAACATTCAGTACTTC.

The rearrangement links TRBV28 to TRBJ2-3; 12 nucleotides match TRBD2. V shed 6 bases and J 3 bases; nucleotides not matched to a gene: 13. Germline lookup yields CDR1 MDHEN and CDR2 SYDVKM. The CDR3 totals 18 residues. CDR3 region: CASSSILLAGGATDTQYF. CDR3 nucleotides: TGTGCCAGCAGCTCTATCCTACTAGCGGGAGGAGCAACAGATACGCAGTATTTT.

The rearrangement links TRBV6-6 to TRBJ2-5, with 8 positions matching TRBD2. TRBJ2-7 explains the end of the DNA better; the J call may be wrong. Germline V gene sequence: CDR1 MNHNY, CDR2 SVGAGI (reference sequence). This CDR3 has 16 amino acids. CDR3 loop: CASRHVPSGSSYEQYF. The CDR3 DNA follows: TGTGCCAGCAGGCACGTCCCAAGCGGGAGCTCCTACGAGCAGTACTTC.

The genes are TRBV5-1 and TRBJ2-1; TRBD2 matches 10 bases. V dropped 5 bases and J dropped 9; count of bases not matched to a gene: 11. CDR1 SGHRS and CDR2 YFSETQ come from the germline V gene. The CDR3 is made up of 15 amino acids. The CDR3 region has the DNA TGCGCCAGCAGTGGCGAGCGGGAGGGGGGTACTGAGCAGTTCTTC. Translated, it gives CASSGEREGGTEQFF.

The chain has TRBV5-4 and TRBJ2-2, with 10 bases matching TRBD2. CDR3 length: 17 residues. From germline, CDR1 is SGHNT and CDR2 YYREEE (reference sequence). The trim removed 5 bases at V and 6 bases at J, leaving 13 bases unmatched. The CDR3, as DNA: TGTGCCAGCAGGGGGGGTGCGCCTAGCGGGAGCCCCGGGGAGCTGTTTTTT. Its translation is CASRGGAPSGSPGELFF.

The chain recombines TRBV6-6 with TRBJ1-5; D is perhaps TRBD1 (5 bases). CDR1 and CDR2 (germline): MNHNY, SVGAGI (reference sequence). There are 14 residues in the CDR3. V was trimmed by 5 bases and J by 1 base, leaving 9 bases between them. The CDR3 DNA follows: TGTGCCAGCAGTCTGACAGAGAGCAATCAGCCCCAGCATTTT. Translation gives CASSLTESNQPQHF.

The chain recombines TRBV19 with TRBJ2-5, with 11 nucleotides matching TRBD1. Looked up from germline, CDR1 is LNHDA and CDR2 is SQIVND (reference sequence). Trimming removed 4 bases from V and 5 bases from J; junction bases left unmatched: 3. This CDR3 spans 14 amino acids. In nucleotides, the CDR3 is TGTGCCAGTAGTAGGACAGGGGGCGTGGAGACCCAGTACTTC. Translating gives CASSRTGGVETQYF.

The chain uses TRBV19 and TRBJ2-1; 7 bases align to TRBD2. Germline CDR1 and CDR2: LNHDA and SQIVND (reference sequence). The CDR3 covers 14 residues. The trim removed 7 bases at V and 8 bases at J, leaving 11 bases unmatched. CDR3: CASNRLAEGDEQFF. As DNA, the CDR3 is TGTGCCAGTAATAGGCTAGCGGAAGGAGATGAGCAGTTCTTC.

This chain uses TRBV27 with TRBJ1-5, with 7 bases that match TRBD1. The CDR3 contains 15 residues. Losses at the gene ends were 0 bases for V and 3 bases for J; bases not matched to a gene: 2. In germline, CDR1 is MNHEY, CDR2 SMNVEV (reference sequence). The CDR3 spells CASSLSGQPNQPQHF. The DNA for the CDR3 is TGTGCCAGCAGTTTATCGGGACAGCCCAATCAGCCCCAGCATTTT.

The rearrangement uses TRBV9 and TRBJ2-7, with 8 bases lining up with TRBD2. This CDR3 is 16 amino acids long. Per the germline V gene, CDR1 is SGDLS and CDR2 is YYNGEE. Trimming took 3 bases from V and 2 from J; bases not matched to a gene: 10. CDR3 protein: CASSALAGSRAYEQYF. The DNA of the CDR3 is TGTGCCAGCAGCGCCTTAGCGGGATCCAGAGCCTACGAGCAGTACTTC.

This chain connects TRBV27 to TRBJ2-1; 8 bases map to TRBD2. Germline CDR1 reads MNHEY; CDR2 reads SMNVEV (reference sequence). CDR3 length: 11 amino acids. Trimming removed 6 bases from V and 10 bases from J; junction bases left unmatched: 2. Here the CDR3 reads CASRGLGEQFF. The CDR3 nucleotides are TGTGCCAGCAGGGGACTAGGCGAGCAGTTCTTC.

This clone came up a few times. The genes are TRBV4-2 and TRBJ2-7; unclear D gene. V lost 1 base, J lost 5 bases, and 9 bases lay in between. CDR1 is LGHNA and CDR2 is YNFKEQ in the germline V gene. The CDR3 totals 13 residues. CDR3 sequence (DNA): TGTGCCAGCAGCCAAGTTCATGGCAACGAGCAGTACTTC. The encoded protein is CASSQVHGNEQYF.

This chain links TRBV5-1 with TRBJ1-2; perhaps TRBD1 as D (6 bases). Germline V CDR1 and CDR2: SGHRS, YFSETQ. Trimming cost V 1 base and J 2 bases, with 9 bases left between them. The CDR3 totals 14 residues. CDR3 residues: CASSLRQANYGYTF. The CDR3 DNA sequence: TGCGCCAGCAGCTTGAGACAGGCCAACTATGGCTACACCTTC.

This rearrangement joins TRBV7-9 to TRBJ2-5, with 7 bases identical to TRBD1. The length of the CDR3 is 13 residues. Germline CDR1 reads SEHNR; CDR2 reads FQNEAQ (reference sequence). The V gene end was trimmed by 6 bases and the J gene end by 6 bases; junction bases not matched to a gene: 7. The CDR3 nucleotides read TGTGCCAGCAGATATTGGGACAGTCAGACCCAGTACTTC. Its protein is CASRYWDSQTQYF.

The chain joins TRBV28 to TRBJ2-1; 8 nucleotides align to TRBD1. The V gene's germline CDR1 is MDHEN and CDR2 SYDVKM. The CDR3 contains 15 residues. V gave up 6 bases and J gave up 12 bases; unmatched junction bases: 16. Here the CDR3 reads CASSPIPTGATGQFF. The CDR3, as DNA: TGTGCCAGCAGCCCCATCCCGACAGGGGCCACGGGGCAGTTCTTC.

V gene TRBV5-4 combines with J gene TRBJ2-7; 12 bases match TRBD1. The CDR3 loop spans 16 amino acids. With 2 bases clipped from V and 5 bases from J, the junction kept 8 bases outside the gene matches. Per germline, CDR1 SGHNT and CDR2 YYREEE (reference sequence). The CDR3 DNA reads as TGTGCCAGCAGCTTCCCGCCCGGGACAGGGGGCGACGAGCAGTACTTC. Translated: CASSFPPGTGGDEQYF.